The T cell receptor beta chain described here comes from a study of blood T cells in healthy people across ages. Study-level findings and limits: Diversity estimated from one million T cells was considered an underestimate.

Next came a second PCR, run for about 7 to 12 cycles, which used a sample-barcoded 5' primer along with a J-beta primer mix. Every molecule of cDNA carried a tag from a template-switch adaptor with 12 random nucleotides. TCRdb independently ran MiXCR on the 5' RACE reads; one entry per CDR3 protein. The table has fewer than 2 million distinct CDR3 sequences, about two fifths seen once. Trimming removed 6 bases at V and 4 bases at J, with 25 bases between. The CDR3 has 18 amino acids. Germline V gene lookup returns CDR1 MNHNS and CDR2 SASEGT. In regard to this clonotype: Its antigen is as yet unknown.

Isolation recovered at least 7 million PBMCs from every sample. Material for sequencing was blood. The clonotype originates from a human donor in good health. The chain employs TRBV6-1 and TRBJ2-1, with D possibly called TRBD1 or TRBD2 (5 bases each). The CDR3 DNA reads as TGTGCCAGCAGCCCGTTTTACCCCTCCGGGGCCGAGTACAATGAGCAGTTCTTC. Its translation is CASSPFYPSGAEYNEQFF.